These 8 T cell receptor beta chains originate from one sample sequenced in a study of CD8+CD57+ T cells in acquired aplastic anemia. Profiling of TCR beta VDJ combinations and CDR3 sequences used genomic DNA as template. TCRdb redid the calling of the reads with MiXCR, one entry per CDR3 protein. The sample holds 300,000 or so distinct CDR3 sequences; about 50% are singletons and the top ten take approximately 1.2%. Patients selected for sequencing had displayed CD8+CD57+ cell expansion by flow cytometry. The sample consisted of sorted CD4+, CD8+, or CD8+CD57+ T cells (not recorded which) from PBMCs. All receptors derive from a human donor with aplastic anemia.

This chain joins TRBV9 and TRBJ2-1; 7 bases are a match to TRBD1. Germline V gives CDR1 SGDLS, CDR2 YYNGEE. V shed 6 bases, J shed 0 bases, and the junction held 9 bases outside the gene matches. The CDR3 is 16 residues long. The CDR3 coding sequence is TGTGCCAGCAACAGTCCCAACAGGGGCTCCTACAATGAGCAGTTCTTC. It codes for CASNSPNRGSYNEQFF.

The rearrangement links TRBV5-1 to TRBJ1-4; TRBD1 is a possible D gene (5 bases). Germline V gives CDR1 SGHRS, CDR2 YFSETQ. This CDR3 region has 15 residues. Trimming left V 0 bases short and J 6 bases short, with 12 bases between. The CDR3 loop is CASSLGQGPHEKLFF. DNA for the CDR3: TGCGCCAGCAGCTTGGGGCAGGGCCCTCATGAAAAACTGTTTTTT.

This clonotype was observed once. This sequence joins TRBV15 and TRBJ1-4; maybe TRBD1 (6 bases). Germline-derived CDR1 and CDR2 are LNHNV and YYDKDF (reference sequence). The CDR3 length is 15 residues. Deletions cut 3 bases from V and 6 bases from J, with 14 bases between. The DNA of the CDR3 is TGTGCCACCAGCAGGGGGGGGCAGAGAGATGAAAAACTGTTTTTT. Translation: CATSRGGQRDEKLFF.

The chain uses TRBV15 and TRBJ1-1; perhaps TRBD1 as D (5 bases). Per the germline V gene, CDR1 is LNHNV and CDR2 is YYDKDF (reference sequence). This CDR3 spans 16 amino acids. V lost 0 bases and J lost 4, with 15 bases in between. CDR3: CATSRDRWGSGTEAFF. The CDR3 coding sequence is TGTGCCACCAGCAGAGATAGGTGGGGGTCGGGCACTGAAGCTTTCTTT.

The chain employs TRBV12-3 or TRBV12-4 and TRBJ1-1; D uncertain. CDR3 length: 14 amino acids. Trimming cost V 1 base and J 4 bases, with 10 bases left between them. CDR3 loop: CASSLGVRVTEAFF. Here the CDR3 DNA reads TGTGCCAGCAGTTTAGGGGTTCGGGTCACTGAAGCTTTCTTT.

This clonotype was recorded many times. The V and J genes are TRBV24-1 and TRBJ2-1; D unclear. The V and J ends lost 3 bases and 1 base respectively, with 9 bases between them. This CDR3 comprises 15 residues. Germline CDR1 KGHDR, CDR2 SFDVKD. The CDR3 coding sequence is TGTGCCACCAGTGATCGCCGGGCTTCCTACAATGAGCAGTTCTTC. This sequence encodes CATSDRRASYNEQFF.

This chain uses TRBV20-1 with TRBJ2-7; 13 bases fit TRBD2. The CDR3 has 15 residues. Germline V gene sequence: CDR1 DFQATT, CDR2 SNEGSKA (reference sequence). V dropped 6 bases and J dropped 2; count of bases not matched to a gene: 7. CDR3: CSAETSGRLTYEQYF. CDR3 nucleotides: TGCAGTGCCGAGACTAGCGGGAGGTTGACCTACGAGCAGTACTTC.

V usage is TRBV7-8 and J usage is TRBJ1-2, with TRBD1 matching over 7 bases. The CDR3 has 15 residues. The V gene's germline CDR1 is SGHVS and CDR2 FQNEAQ. J gave up 8 bases and V 5 bases, and 14 bases lay outside the gene matches. This chain's CDR3 is CASSPRQGRSKGYTF. CDR3 DNA sequence: TGTGCCAGCAGCCCGCGACAGGGTCGAAGTAAAGGCTACACCTTC.